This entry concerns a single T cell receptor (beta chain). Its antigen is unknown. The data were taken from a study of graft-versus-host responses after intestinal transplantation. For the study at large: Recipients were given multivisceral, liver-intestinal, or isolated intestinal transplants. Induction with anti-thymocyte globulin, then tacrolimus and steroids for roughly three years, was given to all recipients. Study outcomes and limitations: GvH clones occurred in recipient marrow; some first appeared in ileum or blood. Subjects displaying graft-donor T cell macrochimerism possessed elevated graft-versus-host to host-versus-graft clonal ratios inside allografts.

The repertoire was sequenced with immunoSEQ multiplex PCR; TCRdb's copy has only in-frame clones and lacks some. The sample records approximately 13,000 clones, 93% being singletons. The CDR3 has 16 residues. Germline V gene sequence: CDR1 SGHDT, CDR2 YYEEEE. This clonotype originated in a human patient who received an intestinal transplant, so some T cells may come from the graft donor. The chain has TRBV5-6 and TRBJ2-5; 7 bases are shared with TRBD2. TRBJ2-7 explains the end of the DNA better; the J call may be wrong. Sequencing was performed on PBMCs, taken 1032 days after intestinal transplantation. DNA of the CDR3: TGTGCCAGCAGCCCGAACCCGCGGGGGAACGCCTACGAGCAGTACTTC. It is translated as CASSPNPRGNAYEQYF.